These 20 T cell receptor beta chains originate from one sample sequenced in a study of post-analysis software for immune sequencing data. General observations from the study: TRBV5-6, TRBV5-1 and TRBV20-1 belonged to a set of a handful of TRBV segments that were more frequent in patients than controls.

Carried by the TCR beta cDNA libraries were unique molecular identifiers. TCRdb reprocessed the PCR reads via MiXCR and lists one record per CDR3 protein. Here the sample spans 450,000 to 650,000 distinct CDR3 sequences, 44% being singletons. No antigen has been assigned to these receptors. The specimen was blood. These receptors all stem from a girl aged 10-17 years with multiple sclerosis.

The CDR3: CASIRAGARTEAFF. Here the CDR3 DNA reads TGTGCCAGCATTCGTGCCGGGGCCAGGACTGAAGCTTTCTTT. The chain links TRBV27 to TRBJ1-1; possibly TRBD1 for D (5 bases). Germline lookup yields CDR1 MNHEY and CDR2 SMNVEV (reference sequence). This CDR3 is 14 amino acids long. Trimming shortened V by 7 bases and J by 5 bases, and 17 bases separated the two germline ends.

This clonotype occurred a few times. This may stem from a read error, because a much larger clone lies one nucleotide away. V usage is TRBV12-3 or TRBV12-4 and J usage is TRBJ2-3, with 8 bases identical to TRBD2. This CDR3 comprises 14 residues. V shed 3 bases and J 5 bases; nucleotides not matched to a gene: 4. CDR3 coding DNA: TGTGCCAGCAGTTTGGCGGGAGGTCAAGATACGCAGTATTTT. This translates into CASSLAGGQDTQYF.

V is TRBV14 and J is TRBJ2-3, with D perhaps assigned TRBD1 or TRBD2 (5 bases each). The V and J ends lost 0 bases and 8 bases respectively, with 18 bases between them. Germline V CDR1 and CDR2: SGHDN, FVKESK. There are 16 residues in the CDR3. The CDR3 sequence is CASSQDESRLGATQYF. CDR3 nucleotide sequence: TGTGCCAGCAGCCAAGACGAAAGCCGGCTCGGGGCTACGCAGTATTTT. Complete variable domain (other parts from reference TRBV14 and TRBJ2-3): EAGVTQFPSHSVIEKGQTVTLRCDPISGHDNLYWYRRVMGKEIKFLLHFVKESKQDESGMPNNRFLAERTGGTYSTLKVQPAELEDSGVYFCASSQDESRLGATQYFGPGTRLTVL.

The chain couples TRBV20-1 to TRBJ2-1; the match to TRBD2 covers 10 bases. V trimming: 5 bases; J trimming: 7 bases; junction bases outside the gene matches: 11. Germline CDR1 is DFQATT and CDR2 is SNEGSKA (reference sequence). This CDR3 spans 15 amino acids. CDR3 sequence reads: CSAGNPSGSGNEQFF. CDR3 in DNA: TGCAGTGCTGGAAATCCTAGCGGGAGTGGAAATGAGCAGTTCTTC.

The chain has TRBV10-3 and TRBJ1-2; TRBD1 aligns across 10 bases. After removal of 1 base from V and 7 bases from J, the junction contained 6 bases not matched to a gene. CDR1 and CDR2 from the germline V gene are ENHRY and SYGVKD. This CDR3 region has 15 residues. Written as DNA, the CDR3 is TGTGCCATCAGTGAGTTGGACAGGGGGATTCGTGGCTACACCTTC. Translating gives CAISELDRGIRGYTF.

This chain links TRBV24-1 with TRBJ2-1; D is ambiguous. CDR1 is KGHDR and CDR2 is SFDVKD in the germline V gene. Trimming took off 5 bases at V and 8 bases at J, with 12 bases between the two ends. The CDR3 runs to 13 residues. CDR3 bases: TGTGCCACCAGTGTGCTCCCCGCGGATGAGCAGTTCTTC. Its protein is CATSVLPADEQFF.

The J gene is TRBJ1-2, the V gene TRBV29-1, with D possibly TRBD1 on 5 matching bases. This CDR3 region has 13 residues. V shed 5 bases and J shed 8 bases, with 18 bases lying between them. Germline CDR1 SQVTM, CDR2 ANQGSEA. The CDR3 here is CSVSSGGGRGYTF. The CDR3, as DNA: TGCAGCGTTTCTTCCGGGGGGGGACGCGGCTACACCTTC.

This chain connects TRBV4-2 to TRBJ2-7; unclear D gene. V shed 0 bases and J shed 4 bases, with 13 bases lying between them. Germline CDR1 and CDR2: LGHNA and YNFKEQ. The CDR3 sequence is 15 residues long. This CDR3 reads CASSQDLPGRYEQYF. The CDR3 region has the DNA TGTGCCAGCAGCCAAGACCTACCGGGCAGATACGAGCAGTACTTC.

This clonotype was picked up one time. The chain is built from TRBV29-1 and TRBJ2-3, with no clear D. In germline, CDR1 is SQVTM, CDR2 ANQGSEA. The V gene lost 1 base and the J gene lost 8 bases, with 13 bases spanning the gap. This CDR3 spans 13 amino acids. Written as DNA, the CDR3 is TGCAGCGTTGAAGTCCCGTCGCTGGTTACGCAGTATTTT. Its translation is CSVEVPSLVTQYF.

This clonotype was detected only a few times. The CDR3 spells CASRTTQETQYF. For the CDR3, the DNA is TGCGCCAGCAGGACTACTCAAGAGACCCAGTACTTC. The V call is TRBV5-1, the J call TRBJ2-5; D is possibly TRBD2 (5 bases). Germline V CDR1 and CDR2: SGHRS, YFSETQ. Deletions cut 5 bases from V and 2 bases from J, with 7 bases between. The CDR3 covers 12 residues.

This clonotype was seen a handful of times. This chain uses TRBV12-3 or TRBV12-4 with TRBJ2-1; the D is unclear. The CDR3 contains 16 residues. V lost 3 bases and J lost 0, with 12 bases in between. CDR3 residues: CASSFRRGSSYNEQFF. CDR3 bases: TGTGCCAGCAGTTTCCGCCGCGGAAGCTCCTACAATGAGCAGTTCTTC.

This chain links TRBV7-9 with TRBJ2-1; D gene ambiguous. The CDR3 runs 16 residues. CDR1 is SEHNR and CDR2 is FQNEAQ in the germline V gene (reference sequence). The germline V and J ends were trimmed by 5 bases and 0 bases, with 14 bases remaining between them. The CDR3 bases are TGTGCCAGCAGCCTCAGACGCTTGAGCTCCTACAATGAGCAGTTCTTC. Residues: CASSLRRLSSYNEQFF.

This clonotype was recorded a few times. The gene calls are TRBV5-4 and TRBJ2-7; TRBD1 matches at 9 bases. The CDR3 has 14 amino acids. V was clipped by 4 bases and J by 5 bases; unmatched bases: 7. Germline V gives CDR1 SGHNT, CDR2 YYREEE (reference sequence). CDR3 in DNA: TGTGCCAGCAGCCTTTTGACAGGGGGACACGAGCAGTACTTC. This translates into CASSLLTGGHEQYF.

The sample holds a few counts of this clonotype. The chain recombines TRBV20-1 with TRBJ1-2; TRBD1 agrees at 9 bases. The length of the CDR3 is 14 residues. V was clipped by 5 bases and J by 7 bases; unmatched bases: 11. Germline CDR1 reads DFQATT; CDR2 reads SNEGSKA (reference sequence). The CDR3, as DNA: TGCAGTGCTCTGTCCGGGACAGGGCTGGTTGGCTACACCTTC. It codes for CSALSGTGLVGYTF.

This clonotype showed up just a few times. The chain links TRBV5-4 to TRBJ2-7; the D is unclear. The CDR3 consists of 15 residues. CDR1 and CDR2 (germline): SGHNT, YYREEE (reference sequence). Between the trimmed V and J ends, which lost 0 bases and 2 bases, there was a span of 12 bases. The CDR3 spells CASSLVHEAAYEQYF. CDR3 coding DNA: TGTGCCAGCAGCTTGGTCCACGAAGCCGCCTACGAGCAGTACTTC. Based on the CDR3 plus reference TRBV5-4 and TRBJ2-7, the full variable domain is ETGVTQSPTHLIKTRGQQVTLRCSSQSGHNTVSWYQQALGQGPQFIFQYYREEENGRGNFPPRFSGLQFPNYSSELNVNALELDDSALYLCASSLVHEAAYEQYFGPGTRLTVT.

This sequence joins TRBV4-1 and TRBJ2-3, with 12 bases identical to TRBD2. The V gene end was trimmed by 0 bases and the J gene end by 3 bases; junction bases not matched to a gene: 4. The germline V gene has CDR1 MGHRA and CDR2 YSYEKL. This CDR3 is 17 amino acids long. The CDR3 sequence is CASSQEASGGVTDTQYF. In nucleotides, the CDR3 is TGCGCCAGCAGCCAAGAGGCTAGCGGGGGGGTGACAGATACGCAGTATTTT.

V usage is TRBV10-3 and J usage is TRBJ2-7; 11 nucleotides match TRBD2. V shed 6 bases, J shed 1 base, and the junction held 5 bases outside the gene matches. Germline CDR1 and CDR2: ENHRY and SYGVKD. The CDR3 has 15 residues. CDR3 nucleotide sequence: TGTGCCATCAGCTCCGGGACTAGCGGTTCCTACGAGCAGTACTTC. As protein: CAISSGTSGSYEQYF.

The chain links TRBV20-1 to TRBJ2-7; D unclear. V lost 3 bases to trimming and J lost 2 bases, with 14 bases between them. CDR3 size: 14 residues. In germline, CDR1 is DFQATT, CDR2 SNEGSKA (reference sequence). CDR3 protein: CSARSVPPTYEQYF. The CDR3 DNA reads TGCAGTGCTAGGAGCGTGCCCCCTACCTACGAGCAGTACTTC.

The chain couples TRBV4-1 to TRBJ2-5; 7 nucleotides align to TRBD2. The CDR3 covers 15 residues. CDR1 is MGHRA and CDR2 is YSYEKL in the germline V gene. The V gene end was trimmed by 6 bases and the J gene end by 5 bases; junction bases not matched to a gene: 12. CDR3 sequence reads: CASRTGGRTWETQYF. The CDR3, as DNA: TGCGCCAGCAGGACGGGGGGACGGACATGGGAGACCCAGTACTTC.

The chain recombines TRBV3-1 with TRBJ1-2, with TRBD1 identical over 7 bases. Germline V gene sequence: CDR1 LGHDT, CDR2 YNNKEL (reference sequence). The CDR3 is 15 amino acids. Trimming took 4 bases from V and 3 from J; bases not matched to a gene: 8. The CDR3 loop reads CASSLLRGGYYGYTF. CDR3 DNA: TGTGCCAGCAGCCTTTTAAGAGGGGGCTACTATGGCTACACCTTC.